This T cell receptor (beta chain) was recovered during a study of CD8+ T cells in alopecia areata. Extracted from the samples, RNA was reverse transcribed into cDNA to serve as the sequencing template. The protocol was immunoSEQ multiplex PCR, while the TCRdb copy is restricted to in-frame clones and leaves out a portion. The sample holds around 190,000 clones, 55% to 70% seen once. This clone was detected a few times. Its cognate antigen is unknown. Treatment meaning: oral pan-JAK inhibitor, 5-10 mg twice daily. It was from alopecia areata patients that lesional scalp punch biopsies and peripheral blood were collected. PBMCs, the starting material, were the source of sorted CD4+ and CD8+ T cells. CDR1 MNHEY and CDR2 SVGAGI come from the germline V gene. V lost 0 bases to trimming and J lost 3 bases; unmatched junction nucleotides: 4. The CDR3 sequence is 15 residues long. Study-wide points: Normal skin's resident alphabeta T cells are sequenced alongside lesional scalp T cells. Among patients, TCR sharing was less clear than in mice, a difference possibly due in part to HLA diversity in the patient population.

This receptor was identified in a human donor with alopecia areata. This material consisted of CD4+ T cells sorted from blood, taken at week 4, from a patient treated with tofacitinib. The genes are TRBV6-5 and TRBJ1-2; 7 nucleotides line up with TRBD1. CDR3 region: CASSYSGGADYGYTF. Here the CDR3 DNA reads TGTGCCAGCAGTTACTCAGGGGGCGCGGACTATGGCTACACCTTC.